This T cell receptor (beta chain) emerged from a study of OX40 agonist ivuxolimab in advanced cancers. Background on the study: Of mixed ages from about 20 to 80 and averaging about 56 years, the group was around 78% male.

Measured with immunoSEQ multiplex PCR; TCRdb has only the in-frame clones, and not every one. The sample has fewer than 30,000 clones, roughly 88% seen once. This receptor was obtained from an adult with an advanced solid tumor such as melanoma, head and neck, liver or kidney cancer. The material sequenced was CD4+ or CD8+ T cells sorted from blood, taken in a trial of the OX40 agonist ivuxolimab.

In DNA form, the CDR3 reads TGCGCCAGCAGCTCGGACACTAACCTTAATTCACCCCTCCACTTT. It codes for CASSSDTNLNSPLHF. The chain recombines TRBV5-1 with TRBJ1-6, with D possibly matching TRBD1 (5 bases). Germline values: CDR1 SGHRS, CDR2 YFSETQ. The V end was cut by 3 bases, the J end by 6 bases, with 13 bases between. CDR3 length equals 15 residues.